The 11 T cell receptor beta chains in this list originate from one sample, sequenced in a study of blood T cell repertoires in COVID-19. This table comes from immunoSEQ multiplex PCR, and its TCRdb copy is limited to in-frame clones, with some not included. The data show roughly 85,000 clones, with 86% seen just once and about 26% held by the top ten. Material for sequencing was peripheral blood. The receptor set was obtained from a man aged 50 to 60 with active or convalescent COVID-19.

V gene TRBV6-5 combines with J gene TRBJ2-1, with 12 positions matching TRBD2. CDR1 and CDR2 from the germline V gene are MNHEY and SVGAGI. The ends lost 3 bases at V and 7 bases at J; junction bases unmatched: 4. This CDR3 contains 15 residues. CDR3 sequence: CASSYLAGGRNEQFF. The CDR3 nucleotides are TGTGCCAGCAGTTATCTAGCGGGGGGGCGTAATGAGCAGTTCTTC.

The chain's CDR3 is CASSEGGLGNTEAFF. The CDR3, as DNA: TGTGCCAGCAGTGAAGGGGGACTTGGGAACACTGAAGCTTTCTTT. The chain combines TRBV2 with TRBJ1-1; the D gene is possibly TRBD1 (5 bases). Germline V gives CDR1 SNHLY, CDR2 FYNNEI. The CDR3 has 15 amino acids. Trimming shortened V by 1 base and J by 1 base, and 10 bases separated the two germline ends.

The chain combines TRBV11-2 with TRBJ2-1, with a weak D call TRBD2 (6 bases). This CDR3 comprises 13 residues. Trimming took 2 bases from V and 6 from J, leaving 8 bases between them. Germline values: CDR1 SGHAT, CDR2 FQNNGV. DNA of the CDR3: TGTGCCAGCAGCTTACGCGGGACCAATGAGCAGTTCTTC. This encodes CASSLRGTNEQFF.

V is TRBV30 and J is TRBJ1-1; weak D call: TRBD1 (6 bases). V lost 0 bases to trimming and J lost 5 bases, with 13 bases between them. The CDR3 loop spans 14 amino acids. CDR1 is GTSNPN and CDR2 is SVGIG in the germline V gene (reference sequence). CDR3 bases: TGTGCCTGGAGTGTCACACAGGGTTCGACTGAAGCTTTCTTT. Translating gives CAWSVTQGSTEAFF.

The chain employs TRBV28 and TRBJ2-7, with a possible D match to TRBD2 (6 bases). Germline V CDR1 and CDR2: MDHEN, SYDVKM. The CDR3 extends over 14 amino acids. Trimming left V 5 bases short and J 3 bases short, with 14 bases between. In DNA, the CDR3 is TGTGCCAGCAGTCCGGACTATTCCCACTACGAGCAGTACTTC. This encodes CASSPDYSHYEQYF.

The chain carries TRBV3-1 (or the pseudogene TRBV3-2) and TRBJ1-1, with TRBD1 identical over 8 bases. Germline CDR1 LGHDT, CDR2 YNNKEL (reference sequence). The CDR3 is 15 residues long. V was clipped by 2 bases and J by 4 bases; unmatched bases: 6. The CDR3 loop is CASSQNRGMGTEAFF. As DNA, the CDR3 is TGTGCCAGCAGCCAAAACAGGGGGATGGGCACTGAAGCTTTCTTT.

V and J are TRBV5-8 and TRBJ1-6; 9 positions agree with TRBD1. The length of the CDR3 is 17 residues. J lost 7 bases, V lost 2 bases, and 10 bases had no gene match. The V gene's germline CDR1 is SGHTS and CDR2 YDEGEE. As DNA, the CDR3 is TGTGCCAGCAGCTTAGGGACAGGGCGAATGGTAAATTCACCCCTCCACTTT. It is translated as CASSLGTGRMVNSPLHF.

The rearrangement uses TRBV19 and TRBJ2-7; a weak D match, TRBD1 (6 bases). This CDR3 is built from 14 residues. Germline V gives CDR1 LNHDA, CDR2 SQIVND (reference sequence). Trimming stripped 6 bases from V and 0 bases from J, with 12 bases between. The CDR3 is CASSPDRASYEQYF. In nucleotides, the CDR3 is TGTGCCAGTAGCCCGGACAGAGCCTCCTACGAGCAGTACTTC.

The rearrangement uses TRBV3-1 (or the pseudogene TRBV3-2) and TRBJ2-7; D is ambiguous. The CDR3 has 11 amino acids. Germline V gene lookup returns CDR1 LGHDT and CDR2 YNNKEL (reference sequence). Trimming cost V 4 bases and J 9 bases, with 10 bases left between them. The CDR3 loop reads CASSRAEGQYF. The CDR3 nucleotides read TGTGCCAGCAGCCGGGCCGAAGGGCAGTACTTC.

The chain has TRBV14 and TRBJ1-6; 8 bases match TRBD1. Trimming removed 4 bases from V and 1 base from J; junction bases left unmatched: 9. This CDR3 comprises 18 residues. CDR1 and CDR2 from the germline V gene are SGHDN and FVKESK. The CDR3 sequence: CASSLRTGRFSYNSPLHF. CDR3 coding DNA: TGTGCCAGCAGCCTTAGGACAGGGCGCTTTTCCTATAATTCACCCCTCCACTTT. The full variable domain, rest sourced from reference TRBV14 and TRBJ1-6, is EAGVTQFPSHSVIEKGQTVTLRCDPISGHDNLYWYRRVMGKEIKFLLHFVKESKQDESGMPNNRFLAERTGGTYSTLKVQPAELEDSGVYFCASSLRTGRFSYNSPLHFGNGTRLTVT.

The CDR3 nucleotides are TGTGCTAGTGGTCAACAGGGGGGGAATGAAAAACTGTTTTTT. Protein: CASGQQGGNEKLFF. The chain joins TRBV12-5 to TRBJ1-4; 8 nucleotides match TRBD1. The CDR3 runs to 14 residues. V lost 5 bases and J lost 5; bases outside the gene matches: 4. The germline V gene encodes CDR1 LGHNT and CDR2 FRNRAP.